Sequencing of this T cell receptor beta chain was carried out in a study of Ad26.COV2.S vaccination and SARS-CoV-2 variants. For the study at large: The authors gave Ad26.COV2.S intramuscularly, either once or twice 56 days apart.

V was clipped by 5 bases and J by 5 bases; unmatched bases: 3. CDR3 length: 14 amino acids. From germline, CDR1 is SGHTA and CDR2 FQGNSA. Data came from immunoSEQ multiplex PCR; TCRdb stores just in-frame clones and leaves some out. The sample contains around 400,000 clones, 90% of which appear only once. Findings of the study overall: Using TCR breadth and depth analyses may have led to underestimated total T cell responses. After vaccination, substantial breadth of spike-specific CD8+ and CD4+ responses was reported.

Details on this clone: Its antigen is not identified.

Treatment in this sample: some 20 received Ad26.COV2.S at low or high dose, single or two shots; a few received placebo; per-sample allocation not given. The samples date from day 63 after the first vaccine or placebo injection. This chain joins TRBV7-2 and TRBJ2-5; 12 positions match TRBD2. Sequencing used peripheral blood, obtained in a trial of Ad26.COV2.S vaccine versus placebo. This receptor was identified in a person between 18 and 65 years old who received the Ad26.COV2.S COVID-19 vaccine or a placebo. The CDR3 DNA is TGTGCCAGCAGCACGACTAGCGGGAGTGAGACCCAGTACTTC. As protein: CASSTTSGSETQYF.